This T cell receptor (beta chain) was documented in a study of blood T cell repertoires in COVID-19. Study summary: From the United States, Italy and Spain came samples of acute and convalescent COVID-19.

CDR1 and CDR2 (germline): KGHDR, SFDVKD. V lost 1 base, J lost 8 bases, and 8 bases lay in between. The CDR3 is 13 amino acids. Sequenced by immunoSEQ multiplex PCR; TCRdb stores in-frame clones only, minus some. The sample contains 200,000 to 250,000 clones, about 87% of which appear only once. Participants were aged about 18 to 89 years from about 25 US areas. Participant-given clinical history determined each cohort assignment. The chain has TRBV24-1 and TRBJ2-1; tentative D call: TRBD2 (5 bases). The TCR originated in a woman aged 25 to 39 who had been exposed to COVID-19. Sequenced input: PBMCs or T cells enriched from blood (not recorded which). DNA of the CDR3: TGTGCCACCAGTGATTTAGGGCGGGATGAGCAGTTCTTC. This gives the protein CATSDLGRDEQFF.